This paragraph covers one T cell receptor (beta chain) sequence. The antigen is unknown. The protocol was immunoSEQ multiplex PCR, while the TCRdb copy is restricted to in-frame clones and leaves out a portion. The sample yields about 73,000 clones, 80% to 95% seen once. The sample is drawn from a study of OX40 agonist ivuxolimab in advanced cancers. Background on the study: Three individuals attained partial responses, comprising one hepatocellular carcinoma case and two cutaneous melanoma cases. General study points: Clonal expansion among partial responders at 0.1-3.0 mg/kg ranked near the lowest.

If patients had autoimmune disease history or systemic immunosuppression, they were excluded. The sequences come from CD4+ or CD8+ T cells sorted from blood, collected in a trial of the OX40 agonist ivuxolimab. This receptor was identified in an adult with an advanced solid tumor such as melanoma, head and neck, liver or kidney cancer.

CDR3 DNA sequence: TGTGCCAGCACCTCGGACAGGAGCACAGATACGCAGTATTTT. Encoded protein: CASTSDRSTDTQYF. The genes are TRBV7-2 and TRBJ2-3, with 7 bases identical to TRBD1. V shed 7 bases, J shed 0 bases, and the junction held 4 bases outside the gene matches. Germline V gene sequence: CDR1 SGHTA, CDR2 FQGNSA. This CDR3 is built from 14 residues.